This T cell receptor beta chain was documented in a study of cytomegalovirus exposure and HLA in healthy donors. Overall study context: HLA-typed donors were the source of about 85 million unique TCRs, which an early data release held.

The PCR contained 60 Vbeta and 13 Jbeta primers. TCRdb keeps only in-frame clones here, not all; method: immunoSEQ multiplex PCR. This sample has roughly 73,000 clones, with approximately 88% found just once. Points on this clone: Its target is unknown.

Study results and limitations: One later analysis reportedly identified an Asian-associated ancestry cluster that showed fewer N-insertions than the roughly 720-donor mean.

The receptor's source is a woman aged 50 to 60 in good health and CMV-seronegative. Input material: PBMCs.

The CDR3 bases are TGCGCCAGCAGCTTGGGAGGCATCAGTGAAAAACTGTTTTTT. Translated: CASSLGGISEKLFF. The V and J genes are TRBV5-1 and TRBJ1-4; D gene uncertain. Germline V gene sequence: CDR1 SGHRS, CDR2 YFSETQ. This CDR3 has 14 residues. Between the trimmed V and J ends, which lost 0 bases and 7 bases, there was a span of 10 bases.